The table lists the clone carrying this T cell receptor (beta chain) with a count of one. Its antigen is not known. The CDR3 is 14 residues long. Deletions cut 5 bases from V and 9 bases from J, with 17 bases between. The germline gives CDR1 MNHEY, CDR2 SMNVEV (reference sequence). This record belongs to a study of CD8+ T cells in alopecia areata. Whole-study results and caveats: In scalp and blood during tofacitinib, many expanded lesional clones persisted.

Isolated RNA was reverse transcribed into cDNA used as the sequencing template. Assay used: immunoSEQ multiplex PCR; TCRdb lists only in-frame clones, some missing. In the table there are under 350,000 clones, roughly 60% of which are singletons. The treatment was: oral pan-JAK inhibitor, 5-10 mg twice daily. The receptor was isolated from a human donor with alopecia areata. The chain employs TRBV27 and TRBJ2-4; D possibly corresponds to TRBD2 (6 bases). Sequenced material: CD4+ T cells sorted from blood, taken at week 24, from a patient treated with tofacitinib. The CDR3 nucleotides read TGTGCCAGCAGTCCCGGGAGTCCGGGGAGCATTCAGTACTTC. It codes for CASSPGSPGSIQYF.